The TCR beta chain under discussion was sequenced for a study of blood T cell repertoires in COVID-19. Study-level information: Acute and convalescent COVID-19 specimens originated in the United States, Italy and Spain. The cDNA or gDNA used as material had been derived from T cells, B-cell-depleted T cells, or PBMCs.

Source study methods: Amplification of reference gene primers provided the estimated nucleated cell counts. TCRdb's table, derived via immunoSEQ multiplex PCR, lists solely in-frame clones and lacks some. The V and J calls and the clone size are those of that table, but D and trimming were determined from the DNA. The sample holds about 100,000 clones; around 87% are singletons and the top ten take under 14%. The sequence derives from a woman in her 30s with acute or convalescent COVID-19. The sample was peripheral blood.

Here the CDR3 DNA reads TGTGCCAGCAACCCCGGGGGGGGGAGGGAAAAACTGTTTTTT. The encoded protein is CASNPGGGREKLFF. The chain joins TRBV6-5 to TRBJ1-4, with a possible D match to TRBD1 (5 bases). There are 14 residues in the CDR3. The germline CDR1 and CDR2 sequences are MNHEY and SVGAGI. Trimming pared 7 bases from V and 8 bases from J, leaving 17 bases between.